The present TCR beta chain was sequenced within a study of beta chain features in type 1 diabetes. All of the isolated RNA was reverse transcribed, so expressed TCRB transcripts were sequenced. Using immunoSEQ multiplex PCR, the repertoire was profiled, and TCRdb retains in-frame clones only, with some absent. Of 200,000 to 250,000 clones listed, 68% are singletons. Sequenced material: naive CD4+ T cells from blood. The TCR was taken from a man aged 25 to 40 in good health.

In DNA, the CDR3 is TGCAGCGTTAAACCAGGGGGCCTAAGCTCTGGGGCCAACGTCCTGACTTTC. This codes for CSVKPGGLSSGANVLTF. The chain joins TRBV29-1 to TRBJ2-6; 8 bases line up with TRBD1. This CDR3 is built from 17 residues. Trimming at V came to 5 bases and at J to 0 bases, leaving 9 bases not matched to a gene. Germline values: CDR1 SQVTM, CDR2 ANQGSEA.